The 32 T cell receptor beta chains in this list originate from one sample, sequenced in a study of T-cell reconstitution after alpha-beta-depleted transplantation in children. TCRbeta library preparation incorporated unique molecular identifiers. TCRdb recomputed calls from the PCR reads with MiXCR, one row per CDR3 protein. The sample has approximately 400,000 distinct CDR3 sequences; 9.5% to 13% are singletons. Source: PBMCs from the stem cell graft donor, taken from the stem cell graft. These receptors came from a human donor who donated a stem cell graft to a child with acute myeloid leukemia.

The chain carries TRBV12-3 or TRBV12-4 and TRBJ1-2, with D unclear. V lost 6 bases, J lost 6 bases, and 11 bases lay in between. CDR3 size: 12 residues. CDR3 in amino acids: CASRKTEDGYTF. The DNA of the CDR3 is TGTGCCAGCAGGAAAACAGAGGATGGCTACACCTTC.

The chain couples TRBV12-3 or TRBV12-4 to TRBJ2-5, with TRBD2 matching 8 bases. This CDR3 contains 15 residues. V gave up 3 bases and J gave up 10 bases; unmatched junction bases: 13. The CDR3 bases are TGTGCCAGCAGTTTCCGCGGGAGGCCGGGTTGGATCCAGTACTTC. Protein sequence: CASSFRGRPGWIQYF.

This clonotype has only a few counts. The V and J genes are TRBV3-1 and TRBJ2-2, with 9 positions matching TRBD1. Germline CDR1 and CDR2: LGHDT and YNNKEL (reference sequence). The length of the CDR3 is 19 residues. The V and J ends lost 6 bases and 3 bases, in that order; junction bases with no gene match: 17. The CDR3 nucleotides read TGTGCCAGCAGTTTCCGCGTCCCGGGACAGGGTAGGGACACCGGGGAGCTGTTTTTT. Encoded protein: CASSFRVPGQGRDTGELFF.

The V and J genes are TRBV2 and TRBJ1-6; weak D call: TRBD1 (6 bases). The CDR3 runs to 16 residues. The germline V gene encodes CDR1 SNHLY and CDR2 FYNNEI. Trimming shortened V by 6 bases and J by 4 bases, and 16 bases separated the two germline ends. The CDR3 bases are TGTGCCAGCAGGCACCGGGGAGGGGGTTATAATTCACCCCTCCACTTT. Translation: CASRHRGGGYNSPLHF.

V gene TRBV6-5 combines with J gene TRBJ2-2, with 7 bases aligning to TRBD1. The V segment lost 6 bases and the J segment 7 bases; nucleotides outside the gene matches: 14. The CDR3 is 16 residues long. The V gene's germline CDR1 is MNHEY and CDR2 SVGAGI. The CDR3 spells CASSLLRFPGGGELFF. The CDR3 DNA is TGTGCCAGCAGCCTACTCAGGTTTCCAGGGGGCGGGGAGCTGTTTTTT.

CDR3 nucleotides: TGTGCCTGGAGTGTACGGGGGGCAGGGCAGAGCGAAGCTTTCTTT. This gives the protein CAWSVRGAGQSEAFF. The chain carries TRBV30 and TRBJ1-1; TRBD1 might be the D (6 bases). This CDR3 has 15 amino acids. Trimming removed 0 bases at V and 8 bases at J, with 19 bases between. Germline V gene lookup returns CDR1 GTSNPN and CDR2 SVGIG (reference sequence).

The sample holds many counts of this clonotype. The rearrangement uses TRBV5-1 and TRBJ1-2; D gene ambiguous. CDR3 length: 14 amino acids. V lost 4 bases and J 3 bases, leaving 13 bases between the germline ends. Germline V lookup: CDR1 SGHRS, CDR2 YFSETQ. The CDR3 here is CASSTTTDDYGYTF. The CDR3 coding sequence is TGCGCCAGCAGCACCACCACAGACGACTATGGCTACACCTTC.

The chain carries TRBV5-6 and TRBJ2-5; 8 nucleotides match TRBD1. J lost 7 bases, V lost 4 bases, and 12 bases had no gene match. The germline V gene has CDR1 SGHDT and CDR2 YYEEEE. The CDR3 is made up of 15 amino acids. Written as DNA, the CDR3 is TGTGCCAGCAGCACTCTTCAACCGGGACAGGTGACCCAGTACTTC. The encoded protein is CASSTLQPGQVTQYF.

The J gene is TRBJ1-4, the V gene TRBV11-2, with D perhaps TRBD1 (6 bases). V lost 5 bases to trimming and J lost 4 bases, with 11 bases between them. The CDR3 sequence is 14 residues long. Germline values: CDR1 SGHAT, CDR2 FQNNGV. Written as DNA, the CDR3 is TGTGCCAGCAGCCGGGGGCAGAGTAATGAAAAACTGTTTTTT. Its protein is CASSRGQSNEKLFF.

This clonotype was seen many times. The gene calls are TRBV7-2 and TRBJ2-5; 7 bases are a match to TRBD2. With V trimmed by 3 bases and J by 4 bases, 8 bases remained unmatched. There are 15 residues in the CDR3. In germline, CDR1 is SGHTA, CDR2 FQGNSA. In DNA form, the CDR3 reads TGTGCCAGCAGCTTTGTTCGGGGGGTGGGAGAGACCCAGTACTTC. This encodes CASSFVRGVGETQYF.

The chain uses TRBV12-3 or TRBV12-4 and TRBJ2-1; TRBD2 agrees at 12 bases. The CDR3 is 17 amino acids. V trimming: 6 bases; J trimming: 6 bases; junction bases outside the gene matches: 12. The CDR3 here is CASRPLLGLAGTNEQFF. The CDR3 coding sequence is TGTGCCAGCAGACCCCTACTAGGACTAGCGGGGACCAATGAGCAGTTCTTC.

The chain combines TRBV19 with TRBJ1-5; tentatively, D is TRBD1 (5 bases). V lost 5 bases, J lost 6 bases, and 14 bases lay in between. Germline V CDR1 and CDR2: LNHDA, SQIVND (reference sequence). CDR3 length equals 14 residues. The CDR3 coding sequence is TGTGCCAGTAGTTCCCAGGGTTTAGTTCAGCCCCAGCATTTT. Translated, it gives CASSSQGLVQPQHF.

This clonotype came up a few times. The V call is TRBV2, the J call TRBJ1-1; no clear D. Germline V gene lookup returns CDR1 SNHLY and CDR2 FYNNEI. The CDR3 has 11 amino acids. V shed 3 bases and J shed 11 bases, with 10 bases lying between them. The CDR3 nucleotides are TGTGCCAGCAGTGATGAGGGTTGGGCTTTCTTT. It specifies CASSDEGWAFF.

Here the CDR3 DNA reads TGCAGTGCCGGACAGGGGGCCGTTCATCCCCAGCATTTT. This encodes CSAGQGAVHPQHF. The chain carries TRBV20-1 and TRBJ1-5; TRBD1 matches at 11 bases. The CDR3 extends over 13 amino acids. CDR1 is DFQATT and CDR2 is SNEGSKA in the germline V gene (reference sequence). The V segment lost 6 bases and the J segment 10 bases; nucleotides outside the gene matches: 8.

The CDR3: CASSQAQEGWQYF. CDR3 nucleotides: TGTGCCAGCAGCCAGGCGCAGGAAGGGTGGCAGTACTTC. This chain joins TRBV14 and TRBJ2-7; D is unclear. CDR3 length: 13 amino acids. V dropped 3 bases and J dropped 9 bases, with 15 bases sitting between them. The V gene's germline CDR1 is SGHDN and CDR2 FVKESK.

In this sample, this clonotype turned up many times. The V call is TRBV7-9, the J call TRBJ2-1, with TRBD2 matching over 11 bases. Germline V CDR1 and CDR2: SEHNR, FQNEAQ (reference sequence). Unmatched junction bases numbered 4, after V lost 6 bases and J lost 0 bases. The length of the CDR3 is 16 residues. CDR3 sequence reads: CASSGSGGASYNEQFF. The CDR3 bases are TGTGCCAGCAGTGGTAGCGGGGGGGCCTCCTACAATGAGCAGTTCTTC.

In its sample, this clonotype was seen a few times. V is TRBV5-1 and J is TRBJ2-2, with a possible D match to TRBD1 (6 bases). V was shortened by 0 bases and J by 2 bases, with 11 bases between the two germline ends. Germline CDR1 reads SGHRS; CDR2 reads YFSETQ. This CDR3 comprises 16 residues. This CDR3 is CASSLGQVPNTGELFF. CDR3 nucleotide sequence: TGCGCCAGCAGCTTGGGACAGGTCCCCAACACCGGGGAGCTGTTTTTT.

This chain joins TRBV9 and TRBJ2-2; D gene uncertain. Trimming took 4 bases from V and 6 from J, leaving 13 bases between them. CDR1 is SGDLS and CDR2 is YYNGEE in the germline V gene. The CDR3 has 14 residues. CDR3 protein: CASSLTAPSGELFF. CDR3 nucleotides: TGTGCCAGCAGCCTCACTGCCCCCTCCGGGGAGCTGTTTTTT.

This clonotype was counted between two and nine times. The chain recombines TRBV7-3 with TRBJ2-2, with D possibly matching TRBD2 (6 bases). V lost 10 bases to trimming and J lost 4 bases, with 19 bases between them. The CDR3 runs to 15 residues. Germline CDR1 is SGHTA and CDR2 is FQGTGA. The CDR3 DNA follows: TGTGCCACCCCTCCGGGAGAAAGTTCCACCGGGGAGCTGTTTTTT. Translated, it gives CATPPGESSTGELFF.

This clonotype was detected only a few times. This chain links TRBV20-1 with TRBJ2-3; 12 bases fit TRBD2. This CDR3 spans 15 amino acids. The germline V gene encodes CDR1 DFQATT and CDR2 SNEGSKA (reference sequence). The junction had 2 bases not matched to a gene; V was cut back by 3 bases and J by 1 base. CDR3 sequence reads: CSASLAGGGTDTQYF. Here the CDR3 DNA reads TGCAGTGCTAGTCTAGCGGGGGGGGGCACAGATACGCAGTATTTT.

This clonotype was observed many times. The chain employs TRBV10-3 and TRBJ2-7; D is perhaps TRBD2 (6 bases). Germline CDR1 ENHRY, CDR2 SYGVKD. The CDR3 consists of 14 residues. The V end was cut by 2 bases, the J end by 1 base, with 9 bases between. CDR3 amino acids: CAISEGRQSYEQYF. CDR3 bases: TGTGCCATCAGTGAGGGGAGGCAGTCCTACGAGCAGTACTTC.

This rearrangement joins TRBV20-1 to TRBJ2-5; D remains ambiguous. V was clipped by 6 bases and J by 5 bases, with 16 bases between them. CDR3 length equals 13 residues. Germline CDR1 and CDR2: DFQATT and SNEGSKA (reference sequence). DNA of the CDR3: TGCAGTGCCACGGTGGGGAATAGGGAGACCCAGTACTTC. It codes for CSATVGNRETQYF.

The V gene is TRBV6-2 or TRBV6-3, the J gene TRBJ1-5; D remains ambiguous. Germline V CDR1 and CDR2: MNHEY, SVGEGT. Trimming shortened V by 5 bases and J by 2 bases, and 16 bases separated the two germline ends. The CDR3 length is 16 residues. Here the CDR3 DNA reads TGTGCCAGCAGTAAGTGGGCGAATTTTGGCAATCAGCCCCAGCATTTT. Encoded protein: CASSKWANFGNQPQHF.

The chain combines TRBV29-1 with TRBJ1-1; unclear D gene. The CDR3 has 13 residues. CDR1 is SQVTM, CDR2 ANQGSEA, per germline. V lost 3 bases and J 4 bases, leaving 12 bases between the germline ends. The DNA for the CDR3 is TGCAGCGTTGATAACGAGGGATCCACTGAAGCTTTCTTT. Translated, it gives CSVDNEGSTEAFF.

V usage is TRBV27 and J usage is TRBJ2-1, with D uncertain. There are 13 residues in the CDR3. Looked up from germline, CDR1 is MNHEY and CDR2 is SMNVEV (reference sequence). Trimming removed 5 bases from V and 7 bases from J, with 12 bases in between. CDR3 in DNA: TGTGCCAGCAGTCCTTTGGACCTAAATGAGCAGTTCTTC. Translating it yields CASSPLDLNEQFF.

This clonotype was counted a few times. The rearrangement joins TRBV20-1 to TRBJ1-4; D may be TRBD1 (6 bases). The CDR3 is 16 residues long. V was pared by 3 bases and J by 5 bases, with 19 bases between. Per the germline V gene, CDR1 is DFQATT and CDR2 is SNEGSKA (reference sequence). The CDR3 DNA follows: TGCAGTGCTAGGTCCCTACGGGGGGCGTTAAATGAAAAACTGTTTTTT. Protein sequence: CSARSLRGALNEKLFF.

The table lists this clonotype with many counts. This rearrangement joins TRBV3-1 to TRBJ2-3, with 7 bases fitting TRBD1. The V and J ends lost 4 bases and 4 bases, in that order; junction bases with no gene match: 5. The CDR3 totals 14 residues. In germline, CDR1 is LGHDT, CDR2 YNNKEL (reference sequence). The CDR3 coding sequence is TGTGCCAGCAGCCTCGGGACAGCCCCAGATACGCAGTATTTT. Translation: CASSLGTAPDTQYF.

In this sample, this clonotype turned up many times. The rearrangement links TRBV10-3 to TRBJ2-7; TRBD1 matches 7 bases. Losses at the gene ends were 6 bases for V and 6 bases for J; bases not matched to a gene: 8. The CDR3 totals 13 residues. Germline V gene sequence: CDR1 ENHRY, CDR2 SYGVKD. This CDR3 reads CAIRLNRGTEQYF. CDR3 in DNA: TGTGCCATCAGGCTAAACAGGGGAACCGAGCAGTACTTC.

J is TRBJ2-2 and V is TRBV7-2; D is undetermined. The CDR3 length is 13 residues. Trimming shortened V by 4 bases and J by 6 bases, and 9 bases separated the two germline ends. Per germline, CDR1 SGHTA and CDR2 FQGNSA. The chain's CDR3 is CASSSKLAGELFF. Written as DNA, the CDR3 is TGTGCCAGCAGCTCAAAGCTGGCCGGGGAGCTGTTTTTT.

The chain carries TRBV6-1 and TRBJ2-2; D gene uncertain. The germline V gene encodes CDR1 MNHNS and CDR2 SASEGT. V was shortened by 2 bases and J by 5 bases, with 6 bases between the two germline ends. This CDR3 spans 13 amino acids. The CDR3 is CASSERWTGELFF. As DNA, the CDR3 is TGTGCCAGCAGTGAACGATGGACCGGGGAGCTGTTTTTT.

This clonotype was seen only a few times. The CDR3 spells CASSTRRQGRSQETQYF. CDR3 nucleotide sequence: TGTGCCAGCTCAACCAGGAGACAGGGAAGGAGCCAAGAGACCCAGTACTTC. The chain is built from TRBV6-7 and TRBJ2-5; TRBD1 matches at 7 bases. TRBV6-7 carries the ORF label, with uncertain function. The CDR3 length is 17 residues. V trimming: 8 bases; J trimming: 1 base; junction bases outside the gene matches: 16.

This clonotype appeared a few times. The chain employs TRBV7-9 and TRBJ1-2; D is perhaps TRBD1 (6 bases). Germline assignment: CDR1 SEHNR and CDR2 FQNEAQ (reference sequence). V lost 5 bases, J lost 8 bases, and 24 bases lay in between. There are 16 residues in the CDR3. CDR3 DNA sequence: TGTGCCAGCAGCGAGACGGGGGGCTCGGGATATAAGGGCTACACCTTC. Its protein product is CASSETGGSGYKGYTF.